Listed below are T cell receptor beta chains from one sample, sequenced in a study of T cell repertoires in cytomegalovirus infection. TCRdb re-derived calls from the reads in MiXCR, one entry per CDR3 protein. The table records 250,000 or so distinct CDR3 sequences, about 17% of them present only once. Input material: CD8+ T cells from PBMCs. The receptors come from a human donor in good health (CMV status not recorded). Some clones in this sample may be carry-over from other donors' samples. Both conserved end residues are part of each CDR3. D genes are given only for firm matches. Some rows mark clone size as missing; the rest say once, few, many or name a class of expanded clone.

j_call | clone_size | cdr3_length | v_call | d_call | cdr3_aa | cdr3_nt
TRBJ2-1 | many | 18 | TRBV19 | TRBD2 | CASSPGLAGGSSYNEQFF | TGCGCCAGCAGCCCGGGACTAGCGGGGGGGAGCTCCTACAATGAGCAGTTCTTC
TRBJ1-4 | many | 15 | TRBV4-3 | . | CASSQDGLRNEKLFF | TGCGCCAGCAGCCAAGATGGGCTCAGGAATGAAAAACTGTTTTTT
TRBJ2-1 | many | 14 | TRBV7-6 | TRBD2 | CASSSTPKRGRQFF | TGTGCCAGCAGCTCGACACCGAAGCGGGGTCGACAGTTCTTC
TRBJ2-1 | many | 12 | TRBV7-6 | . | CASSLGGLEQFF | TGTGCCAGCAGCTTAGGGGGGCTGGAGCAGTTCTTC
TRBJ2-7 | . | 15 | TRBV27 | . | CASSFQGTSYYEQYF | TGTGCCAGCAGTTTCCAAGGCACTTCATACTACGAGCAGTACTTC
TRBJ2-3 | . | 12 | TRBV6-2/TRBV6-3 | TRBD1 | CASSYDGTGQYF | TGTGCCAGCAGTTACGACGGGACAGGGCAGTATTTT
TRBJ2-7 | . | 13 | TRBV20-1 | . | CSASNRVRYEQYF | TGCAGTGCTTCTAACAGGGTGCGGTACGAGCAGTACTTC
TRBJ2-1 | large | 15 | TRBV7-9 | . | CASSLRTDVYNEQFF | TGTGCCAGCAGCTTAAGGACAGATGTCTACAATGAGCAGTTCTTC
TRBJ1-5 | . | 12 | TRBV19 | . | CASSRYSQPQHF | TGTGCCAGTAGTAGGTACTCCCAGCCCCAGCATTTT
TRBJ1-5 | few | 15 | TRBV10-3 | TRBD1 | CAISDGTGGTQPQHF | TGTGCCATCAGTGATGGGACAGGGGGCACTCAGCCCCAGCATTTT
TRBJ2-7 | . | 13 | TRBV27 | . | CASSLSLRVKQYF | TGTGCCAGCAGTTTATCGTTAAGGGTGAAGCAGTACTTC
TRBJ2-3 | many | 17 | TRBV7-6 | TRBD2 | CASSPWAGLASTDTQYF | TGTGCCAGCAGCCCGTGGGCGGGACTAGCTAGCACAGATACGCAGTATTTT
TRBJ2-5 | many | 14 | TRBV7-2 | TRBD1 | CASSSTGGEETQYF | TGTGCCAGCAGCTCCACAGGGGGAGAAGAGACCCAGTACTTC
TRBJ2-5 | . | 16 | TRBV7-2 | . | CASSQFANKRGETQYF | TGTGCCAGCAGCCAATTTGCTAACAAAAGAGGAGAGACCCAGTACTTC
TRBJ1-4 | . | 14 | TRBV5-1 | . | CASSLDGPNEKLFF | TGCGCCAGCAGCCTAGACGGCCCTAATGAAAAACTGTTTTTT
TRBJ2-5 | many | 15 | TRBV7-2 | . | CASSLKDEPQETQYF | TGTGCCAGCAGCTTGAAAGACGAGCCCCAAGAGACCCAGTACTTC
TRBJ2-3 | . | 15 | TRBV11-2 | . | CASSLVGLGLDTQYF | TGTGCCAGCAGCTTAGTCGGTTTGGGATTAGATACGCAGTATTTT
TRBJ2-2 | . | 14 | TRBV10-3 | . | CAIPGSPDTGELFF | TGTGCCATCCCGGGTAGCCCCGACACCGGGGAGCTGTTTTTT
TRBJ1-4 | few | 15 | TRBV20-1 | TRBD1 | CSAQTGERSSEKLFF | TGCAGTGCCCAGACAGGGGAGCGGAGTAGTGAAAAACTGTTTTTT
TRBJ2-2 | many | 14 | TRBV7-2 | . | CASSLGLGTGELFF | TGTGCCAGCAGCCTCGGACTGGGCACCGGGGAGCTGTTTTTT
TRBJ1-4 | many | 13 | TRBV20-1 | . | CSARTPGSEKLFF | TGCAGTGCTCGGACTCCCGGGAGTGAAAAACTGTTTTTT
TRBJ2-1 | . | 12 | TRBV19 | . | CASSSPPAAQFF | TGTGCCAGTAGTTCCCCCCCCGCGGCGCAGTTCTTC
TRBJ2-5 | many | 15 | TRBV7-2 | TRBD2 | CASSFGGGVQETQYF | TGTGCCAGCAGCTTTGGGGGGGGGGTCCAAGAGACCCAGTACTTC
TRBJ1-1 | . | 13 | TRBV19 | . | CASSLNYLPEAFF | TGTGCCAGTTCACTTAATTATTTGCCTGAAGCTTTCTTT
TRBJ1-4 | once | 16 | TRBV3-1 | . | CASSQAPGDGVEKLFF | TGTGCCAGCAGCCAGGCTCCAGGAGACGGTGTCGAAAAACTGTTTTTT
TRBJ2-1 | few | 14 | TRBV9 | . | CASSVGSSYNEQFF | TGTGCCAGCAGCGTAGGTAGCTCCTACAATGAGCAGTTCTTC
TRBJ2-1 | . | 16 | TRBV29-1 | TRBD2 | CSVRTSGGSSYNEQFF | TGCAGCGTCAGGACTAGCGGGGGGTCCAGCTACAATGAGCAGTTCTTC
TRBJ2-1 | . | 16 | TRBV7-1 | TRBD2 | CASPPDSGEIYNEQFF | TGTGCCAGCCCTCCCGACAGCGGGGAGATATACAATGAGCAGTTCTTC
TRBJ2-7 | many | 13 | TRBV5-1 | . | CASSPTSLYEQYF | TGCGCCAGCAGCCCCACTTCCCTCTACGAGCAGTACTTC
TRBJ2-5 | . | 16 | TRBV20-1 | . | CSANPDRDVSPETQYF | TGCAGTGCCAACCCCGACCGGGACGTATCCCCGGAGACCCAGTACTTC
TRBJ2-7 | few | 18 | TRBV4-3 | TRBD2 | CASSQGQPGTSGAYEQYF | TGCGCCAGCAGCCAAGGCCAGCCTGGGACTAGCGGGGCCTACGAGCAGTACTTC
TRBJ2-3 | few | 14 | TRBV28 | . | CASSWRAGTDTQYF | TGTGCCAGCAGTTGGAGGGCAGGGACAGATACGCAGTATTTT
TRBJ2-5 | many | 14 | TRBV7-2 | . | CASSNRGGWETQYF | TGTGCCAGCAGCAACCGAGGGGGGTGGGAGACCCAGTACTTC
TRBJ1-6 | many | 17 | TRBV7-2 | TRBD1 | CASSLDPDRIPYSPLHF | TGTGCCAGCAGCTTAGATCCGGACAGGATACCCTATTCACCCCTCCACTTT
TRBJ2-5 | many | 14 | TRBV28 | . | CASSLISRQETQYF | TGTGCCAGCAGTTTAATTTCCAGGCAAGAGACCCAGTACTTC
TRBJ2-1 | . | 15 | TRBV20-1 | TRBD2 | CSASRRGDDLDEQFF | TGCAGTGCTAGTCGGCGGGGGGACGACCTGGATGAGCAGTTCTTC
TRBJ1-2 | few | 15 | TRBV9 | TRBD1 | CASSHPGTGLLGYTF | TGTGCCAGCAGCCACCCCGGGACAGGGTTGCTTGGCTACACCTTC
TRBJ2-3 | many | 18 | TRBV7-6 | . | CASSLGGGGGLLGDTQYF | TGTGCCAGCAGCTTAGGCGGAGGAGGAGGCCTTTTGGGGGATACGCAGTATTTT
TRBJ2-1 | few | 13 | TRBV29-1 | . | CSATGVLSNEQFF | TGCAGCGCCACGGGGGTTCTTTCCAATGAGCAGTTCTTC
TRBJ1-1 | many | 11 | TRBV12-3/TRBV12-4 | . | CASSTGPGAFF | TGTGCCAGCAGTACAGGGCCTGGAGCTTTCTTT
TRBJ2-1 | many | 15 | TRBV7-2 | TRBD1 | CASSLLLQGAYEQFF | TGTGCCAGCAGCTTATTGCTACAGGGGGCCTATGAGCAGTTCTTC
TRBJ1-6 | many | 15 | TRBV7-2 | . | CASSPLGGSNSPLHF | TGTGCCAGCAGTCCCCTTGGCGGTTCTAATTCACCCCTCCACTTT
TRBJ1-2 | many | 15 | TRBV6-2/TRBV6-3 | TRBD1 | CASSYSLQGNYGYTF | TGTGCCAGCAGTTACTCGTTACAGGGGAACTATGGCTACACCTTC
TRBJ1-5 | many | 15 | TRBV7-6 | . | CASSEQDSVNQPQHF | TGTGCCAGCAGCGAACAGGATTCCGTCAATCAGCCCCAGCATTTT
TRBJ2-1 | . | 16 | TRBV6-2/TRBV6-3 | . | CASSSPAGLPYNEQFF | TGTGCCAGCAGCTCCCCGGCCGGGCTCCCCTACAATGAGCAGTTCTTC
TRBJ2-7 | many | 13 | TRBV7-8 | . | CASSLAGPAPEYF | TGTGCCAGCAGCTTAGCCGGGCCAGCCCCGGAGTACTTC
TRBJ1-1 | many | 13 | TRBV28 | . | CASSLFGGSEAFF | TGTGCCAGCAGTTTATTCGGGGGGTCTGAAGCTTTCTTT
TRBJ1-1 | few | 16 | TRBV5-5 | TRBD1 | CASSPEQGAANTEAFF | TGTGCCAGCAGCCCGGAGCAGGGGGCAGCGAACACTGAAGCTTTCTTT
TRBJ2-7 | . | 14 | TRBV6-8 | . | CASSLSGKGYEQYF | TGTGCCAGCAGTTTATCAGGGAAGGGCTACGAGCAGTACTTC
TRBJ2-7 | few | 10 | TRBV2 | . | CASMRLEQYF | TGTGCCAGCATGAGGCTCGAGCAGTACTTC
TRBJ1-1 | many | 15 | TRBV7-6 | . | CASSLTEGMNTEAFF | TGTGCCAGCAGCTTAACAGAGGGGATGAACACTGAAGCTTTCTTT
TRBJ1-4 | . | 14 | TRBV7-9 | . | CASTTNRARGKLFF | TGTGCCAGCACCACCAATAGGGCCCGTGGAAAACTGTTTTTT
TRBJ1-4 | many | 15 | TRBV7-2 | . | CASSSYGTKAEKLFF | TGTGCCAGCAGCTCATACGGGACAAAGGCTGAAAAACTGTTTTTT
TRBJ1-5 | few | 16 | TRBV20-1 | . | CSARDTGKGWGQPQHF | TGCAGTGCTAGAGATACTGGGAAGGGGTGGGGTCAGCCCCAGCATTTT
TRBJ2-7 | . | 16 | TRBV11-2 | . | CASSPYKDTNLYEQYF | TGTGCCAGCAGCCCCTATAAGGACACCAACCTCTACGAGCAGTACTTC
TRBJ1-4 | many | 15 | TRBV11-2 | . | CASSSYKRDNEKLFF | TGTGCCAGCAGCTCCTACAAGAGAGATAATGAAAAACTGTTTTTT
TRBJ2-1 | few | 15 | TRBV10-2 | . | CASSVDGSSYNEQFF | TGCGCCAGCAGCGTTGACGGGAGCTCCTACAATGAGCAGTTCTTC